This T cell receptor beta chain was captured by sequencing in a study of a mutant IDH1 vaccine in newly diagnosed glioma. Study results and caveats: Pseudoprogression seemed unrelated to changes in top peripheral T cell clonotypes. Of all patients, 85% to 95% showed vaccine-induced immune responses.

Specified time point: week 47, end of study. Doses of 300 ug of mutant IDH1 20-mer peptide were given with topical imiquimod. Diagnosis in the donors showed new WHO grade 3 or 4 astrocytomas that were IDH1-mutant and ATRX-lost. Points on this clone: What it binds is unknown.

The ends were cut back, 7 bases at V and 4 bases at J, with 19 bases in the middle. Per germline, CDR1 MDHEN and CDR2 SYDVKM. The CDR3 length is 16 residues. Assay: immunoSEQ multiplex PCR; the TCRdb copy retains only in-frame clones and omits some. The data contain fewer than 60,000 clones, 65% of them singletons. The sample here was peripheral blood mononuclear cells (PBMCs), taken from a glioma patient whose treatment included an IDH1 peptide vaccine. This receptor was taken from a man aged 35-49 years with glioma. Some clones in this sample may be carry-over from other donors' samples. The V and J genes are TRBV28 and TRBJ2-2, with TRBD1 as a possible D gene (6 bases). CDR3 sequence: CASNFAGRGRTGELFF. CDR3 coding DNA: TGTGCCAGCAACTTCGCCGGCAGGGGTCGCACCGGGGAGCTGTTTTTT. Full variable domain (missing parts from reference TRBV28 and TRBJ2-2): DVKVTQSSRYLVKRTGEKVFLECVQDMDHENMFWYRQDPGLGLRLIYFSYDVKMKEKGDIPEGYSVSREKKERFSLILESASTNQTSMYLCASNFAGRGRTGELFFGEGSRLTVL.